This is a list of T cell receptor beta chains from one sample in a study of T cell responses to AZD1222 COVID-19 vaccine. Produced via immunoSEQ multiplex PCR; TCRdb's table is partial and in-frame only. The data contain some 81,000 clones, around 83% of them singletons. The starting material was peripheral blood, obtained 28 days after the second AZD1222 dose. The receptors shown here come from an adult who received the AZD1222 COVID-19 vaccine. Each CDR3 is given with its conserved first and last residue. D genes are given only for firm matches. Not every row has a clone size; where given, it reads once, few, many or a size class.

V: TRBV19; D: TRBD2; J: TRBJ2-1; size: .; DNA: TGTGCCAGTAGTATCCCGTTGGGCGGGAGCACCTACAATGAGCAGTTCTTC; CDR3: CASSIPLGGSTYNEQFF
V: TRBV28; D: .; J: TRBJ1-2; size: once; DNA: TGTGCCAGCACGGAACAGGGATCAAACTATGGCTACACCTTC; CDR3: CASTEQGSNYGYTF
V: TRBV28; D: .; J: TRBJ1-1; size: .; DNA: TGTGCCAGCAGTTTACCCGACAGCAGCCCCTCGAACACTGAAGCTTTCTTT; CDR3: CASSLPDSSPSNTEAFF
V: TRBV5-1; D: .; J: TRBJ2-5; size: once; DNA: TGCGCCAGCAGCTGGCTAGACCAAGAGACCCAGTACTTC; CDR3: CASSWLDQETQYF
V: TRBV27; D: .; J: TRBJ1-6; size: .; DNA: TGTGCCAGCAGTTTATCGGGAGGTAATTCACCCCTCCACTTT; CDR3: CASSLSGGNSPLHF
V: TRBV19; D: .; J: TRBJ1-2; size: .; DNA: TGTGCCAGTATGGCCGCGCAGGCAGCTAACTATGGCTACACCTTC; CDR3: CASMAAQAANYGYTF
V: TRBV19; D: TRBD1; J: TRBJ1-5; size: .; DNA: TGTGCCAGTAGCGACCGGGACAGGGGGTCCAATCAGCCCCAGCATTTT; CDR3: CASSDRDRGSNQPQHF
V: TRBV28; D: .; J: TRBJ2-7; size: .; DNA: TGTGCCAGCAGTTTAAACGGCTACGAGCAGTACTTC; CDR3: CASSLNGYEQYF
V: TRBV5-1; D: .; J: TRBJ2-7; size: .; DNA: TGCGCCAGCAGCCCAGGGCCCTCCGTGGGCTCCTACGAGCAGTACTTC; CDR3: CASSPGPSVGSYEQYF
V: TRBV11-3; D: TRBD1; J: TRBJ2-2; size: .; DNA: TGTGCCAGCAGCTCTAGCCCGACAGGGATAAACACCGGGGAGCTGTTTTTT; CDR3: CASSSSPTGINTGELFF
V: TRBV28; D: .; J: TRBJ1-5; size: .; DNA: TGTGCCAGCAGTGGCCCCCCGGGGGGTGATAGCAATCAGCCCCAGCATTTT; CDR3: CASSGPPGGDSNQPQHF
V: TRBV5-6; D: TRBD1; J: TRBJ1-5; size: .; DNA: TGTGCCAGCAGCTTGATGGGACAGGGAGGCCAGCCCCAGCATTTT; CDR3: CASSLMGQGGQPQHF
V: TRBV6-5; D: TRBD1; J: TRBJ2-7; size: .; DNA: TGTGCCAGCAGTTTCCGGGACAGGGCCCCCTACGAGCAGTACTTC; CDR3: CASSFRDRAPYEQYF
V: TRBV30; D: TRBD2; J: TRBJ2-3; size: .; DNA: TGTGCCTGGAAGTCGGGACTAGCGGAACCCACAGATACGCAGTATTTT; CDR3: CAWKSGLAEPTDTQYF
V: TRBV5-5; D: TRBD1; J: TRBJ1-2; size: .; DNA: TGTGCCAGCAGCCTCGCGGGACAGGGCTTTAGCGGCTATGGCTACACCTTC; CDR3: CASSLAGQGFSGYGYTF
V: TRBV4-2; D: TRBD2; J: TRBJ2-3; size: .; DNA: TGTGCCAGCAGCCAAGATGGCCTAGCGGGAGGGCCGCCAGATACGCAGTATTTT; CDR3: CASSQDGLAGGPPDTQYF
V: TRBV6-5; D: .; J: TRBJ2-7; size: .; DNA: TGTGCCAGCAGGGGTGGTGGAGGCCGATCCTACGAGCAGTACTTC; CDR3: CASRGGGGRSYEQYF
V: TRBV5-1; D: .; J: TRBJ2-4; size: .; DNA: TGCGCCAGCAGCTTGGGGGTAGCCAAAAACATTCAGTACTTC; CDR3: CASSLGVAKNIQYF
V: TRBV10-1; D: .; J: TRBJ2-1; size: .; DNA: TGCGCCAGCAGTGAGTCGAGGGACCATGAGCAGTTCTTC; CDR3: CASSESRDHEQFF
V: TRBV7-9; D: TRBD2; J: TRBJ2-2; size: .; DNA: TGTGCCAGCAGCCCGGGACTAGCGCCCGGGGAGCTGTTTTTT; CDR3: CASSPGLAPGELFF
V: TRBV5-6; D: .; J: TRBJ1-6; size: once; DNA: TGTGCCAGCAGCTTCGGACAGACTTATTCACCCCTCCACTTT; CDR3: CASSFGQTYSPLHF
V: TRBV19; D: .; J: TRBJ2-7; size: once; DNA: TGTGCCAGTAGTATTGGGGCCCGCGGAGGGGGCTACGAGCAGTACTTC; CDR3: CASSIGARGGGYEQYF
V: TRBV5-5; D: .; J: TRBJ1-5; size: few; DNA: TGTGCCAGCAGCTCGGGGTCAGAGGTTTATAGCAATCAGCCCCAGCATTTT; CDR3: CASSSGSEVYSNQPQHF